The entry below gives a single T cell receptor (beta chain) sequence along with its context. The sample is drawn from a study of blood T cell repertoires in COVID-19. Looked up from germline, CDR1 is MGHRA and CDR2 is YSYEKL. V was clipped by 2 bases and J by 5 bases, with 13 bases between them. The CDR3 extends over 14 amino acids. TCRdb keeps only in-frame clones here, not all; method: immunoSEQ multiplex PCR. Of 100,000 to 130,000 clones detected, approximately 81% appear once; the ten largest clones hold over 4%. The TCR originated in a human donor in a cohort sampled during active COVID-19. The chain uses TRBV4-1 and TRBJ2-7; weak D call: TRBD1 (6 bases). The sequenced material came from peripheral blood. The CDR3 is CASSQSPGVHEQYF. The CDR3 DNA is TGCGCCAGCAGCCAATCCCCAGGGGTCCACGAGCAGTACTTC.